This T cell receptor beta chain was sequenced for a study of blood T cell repertoires in COVID-19. Study-wide context: Acute-phase and convalescent COVID-19 samples originated in the United States, Italy and Spain.

CDR1 and CDR2 (germline): MNHEY, SVGAGI. CDR3 size: 13 residues. Trimming stripped 10 bases from V and 2 bases from J, with 15 bases between. Participant reports of clinical history set cohort assignment. Under the authors' procedure: From reference gene primer amplification, estimates of nucleated cell counts were derived. TCRdb's copy holds only in-frame clones and misses some; the assay was immunoSEQ multiplex PCR. The V and J calls and clone size were taken over from that table, and D and trimming were inferred from the DNA. The table records more than 250,000 clones, around 87% of them present only once.

The TCR sequence derives from a woman under 40 who had recovered from COVID-19. The chain joins TRBV6-5 to TRBJ2-7; weak D call: TRBD1 (6 bases). Sequences were obtained from PBMCs or T cells enriched from blood (not recorded which). The CDR3 sequence: CAIRTDTTYEQYF. CDR3 nucleotides: TGTGCCATCAGGACAGACACTACCTACGAGCAGTACTTC.